The 23 T cell receptor beta chains in this list originate from one sample, sequenced in a study of T cell changes during pregnancy in multiple sclerosis. Libraries were prepared by immunoSEQ multiplex PCR; TCRdb keeps only in-frame clonotypes and omits some of them. The repertoire includes about 68,000 clones, about nine tenths of them detected once, and 1.5% sits in the top ten. Sequencing used peripheral blood, obtained in the third trimester of pregnancy. The source of these receptors is a female donor with multiple sclerosis, enrolled in a pregnancy study.

This chain connects TRBV6-5 to TRBJ1-3, with TRBD1 matching 8 bases. Germline CDR1 MNHEY, CDR2 SVGAGI. This CDR3 is 15 amino acids long. The V segment lost 5 bases and the J segment 0 bases; nucleotides outside the gene matches: 3. CDR3 DNA: TGTGCCAGCAGTAGCACAGGGGGCTCTGGAAACACCATATATTTT. Amino acids: CASSSTGGSGNTIYF.

The chain couples TRBV19 to TRBJ2-1; TRBD2 matches at 10 bases. V shed 4 bases and J 5 bases; nucleotides not matched to a gene: 11. This CDR3 spans 17 amino acids. Germline V CDR1 and CDR2: LNHDA, SQIVND (reference sequence). The CDR3 DNA reads as TGTGCCAGTAGTACCGGACTAGCGGTATTAACTAACAATGAGCAGTTCTTC. This gives the protein CASSTGLAVLTNNEQFF.

The J gene is TRBJ2-7, the V gene TRBV6-5; the match to TRBD2 covers 7 bases. Germline CDR1 MNHEY, CDR2 SVGAGI. Trimming cost V 0 bases and J 2 bases; bases outside gene matches: 4. The CDR3 loop spans 15 amino acids. CDR3 sequence reads: CASSYSQAGAYEQYF. The CDR3, as DNA: TGTGCCAGCAGTTACTCCCAGGCGGGGGCCTACGAGCAGTACTTC.

The chain links TRBV5-1 to TRBJ1-3; D remains unclear. Trimming took 0 bases from V and 3 from J, leaving 19 bases between them. The CDR3 contains 18 residues. Per the germline V gene, CDR1 is SGHRS and CDR2 is YFSETQ. The CDR3 nucleotides read TGCGCCAGCAGCTTGGTCGGCCCGGGCCAAGGACTTGGAAACACCATATATTTT. Translation: CASSLVGPGQGLGNTIYF. Looking up the rest from reference TRBV5-1 and TRBJ1-3 gives the full variable domain: KAGVTQTPRYLIKTRGQQVTLSCSPISGHRSVSWYQQTPGQGLQFLFEYFSETQRNKGNFPGRFSGRQFSNSRSEMNVSTLELGDSALYLCASSLVGPGQGLGNTIYFGEGSWLTVV.

This sequence joins TRBV5-1 and TRBJ2-5; possibly TRBD1 for D (5 bases). The CDR3 runs 13 residues. Germline CDR1 is SGHRS and CDR2 is YFSETQ. The V and J ends lost 7 bases and 9 bases respectively, with 19 bases between them. CDR3 DNA sequence: TGCGCCAGCTCTCAACAGGCCTGGGAAGCCCAGTACTTC. It specifies CASSQQAWEAQYF. Full variable domain (outside the CDR3, taken from reference TRBV5-1 and TRBJ2-5): KAGVTQTPRYLIKTRGQQVTLSCSPISGHRSVSWYQQTPGQGLQFLFEYFSETQRNKGNFPGRFSGRQFSNSRSEMNVSTLELGDSALYLCASSQQAWEAQYFGPGTRLLVL.

This chain connects TRBV7-9 to TRBJ2-3; maybe TRBD2 (7 bases). The germline V and J ends were trimmed by 1 base and 5 bases, with 16 bases remaining between them. Germline loops: CDR1 SEHNR, CDR2 FQNEAQ (reference sequence). The CDR3 is made up of 16 amino acids. The CDR3 loop is CASSLGEGQTGDTQYF. CDR3 nucleotide sequence: TGTGCCAGCAGCTTAGGGGAGGGCCAGACAGGAGATACGCAGTATTTT.

The chain employs TRBV7-9 and TRBJ2-1; 9 nucleotides agree with TRBD1. CDR1 SEHNR and CDR2 FQNEAQ come from the germline V gene (reference sequence). V gave up 3 bases and J gave up 4 bases; unmatched junction bases: 4. The CDR3 loop spans 15 amino acids. As DNA, the CDR3 is TGTGCCAGCAGCTTTCGACAGGGGGTTTACAATGAGCAGTTCTTC. Translation gives CASSFRQGVYNEQFF.

This chain uses TRBV19 with TRBJ1-5, with D perhaps TRBD1 (5 bases). The CDR3 sequence is 15 residues long. Germline V lookup: CDR1 LNHDA, CDR2 SQIVND (reference sequence). V was cut by 3 bases and J by 5 bases, with 14 bases left in between. Written as DNA, the CDR3 is TGTGCCAGTAGTATCAACCGACAGAACGATCAGCCCCAGCATTTT. Protein product: CASSINRQNDQPQHF.

The V gene is TRBV7-3, the J gene TRBJ2-7, with TRBD1 identical over 11 bases. With 5 bases clipped from V and 4 bases from J, the junction kept 7 bases outside the gene matches. Germline V lookup: CDR1 SGHTA, CDR2 FQGTGA. The CDR3 has 15 amino acids. In DNA form, the CDR3 reads TGTGCCAGCAGCGCGTGGGACAGGGGGGTATACGAGCAGTACTTC. Its protein product is CASSAWDRGVYEQYF.

This chain joins TRBV7-7 and TRBJ2-2; D is unclear. The V end was cut by 9 bases, the J end by 0 bases, with 17 bases between. This CDR3 is built from 16 residues. Germline CDR1 is SSHAT and CDR2 is FNYEAQ (reference sequence). As DNA, the CDR3 is TGTGCCAGTGAATTCTATAGAACGACGAACACCGGGGAGCTGTTTTTT. As protein: CASEFYRTTNTGELFF.

The chain combines TRBV6-4 with TRBJ2-1; D may be TRBD2 (5 bases). Trimming pared 2 bases from V and 0 bases from J, leaving 11 bases between. The CDR3 spans 16 residues. The germline gives CDR1 MRHNA, CDR2 SNTAGT. This CDR3 reads CASSDGERSSYNEQFF. The CDR3 DNA reads as TGTGCCAGCAGTGACGGAGAGCGGAGCTCCTACAATGAGCAGTTCTTC.

The chain is built from TRBV7-2 and TRBJ1-2; 10 bases map to TRBD1. Germline CDR1 and CDR2: SGHTA and FQGNSA. V gave up 5 bases and J gave up 1 base; unmatched junction bases: 10. CDR3 length: 17 residues. In DNA form, the CDR3 reads TGTGCCAGCAGCCGGGACAGGGGCGCGGGGTATAACTATGGCTACACCTTC. It translates to CASSRDRGAGYNYGYTF.

The rearrangement joins TRBV11-3 to TRBJ2-5; 9 positions agree with TRBD2. CDR3 size: 13 residues. Per the germline V gene, CDR1 is SGHNT and CDR2 is YENEEA. Trimming cost V 4 bases and J 3 bases; bases outside gene matches: 0. CDR3 residues: CASSWTSEETQYF. CDR3 coding DNA: TGTGCCAGCAGCTGGACTAGCGAAGAGACCCAGTACTTC.

The chain is built from TRBV7-8 and TRBJ2-2; TRBD2 agrees at 9 bases. The CDR3 length is 16 residues. The junction had 5 bases not matched to a gene; V was cut back by 1 base and J by 5 bases. Per germline, CDR1 SGHVS and CDR2 FQNEAQ. CDR3 DNA: TGTGCCAGCAGCTTAGTACGAGCGGGAGGTACCGGGGAGCTGTTTTTT. It is translated as CASSLVRAGGTGELFF.

A few counts support this clone. The chain recombines TRBV30 with TRBJ1-3; TRBD1 aligns across 7 bases. CDR1 is GTSNPN, CDR2 SVGIG, per germline (reference sequence). The CDR3 is 14 residues long. V lost 1 base to trimming and J lost 0 bases; unmatched junction nucleotides: 0. CDR3 coding DNA: TGTGCCTGGAGTGGGACAGGCTCTGGAAACACCATATATTTT. Protein: CAWSGTGSGNTIYF.

This clone was seen just once. The rearrangement uses TRBV6-5 and TRBJ2-7; 10 positions agree with TRBD2. V shed 6 bases and J 2 bases; nucleotides not matched to a gene: 7. The CDR3 is 15 amino acids. CDR1 is MNHEY, CDR2 SVGAGI, per germline. For the CDR3, the DNA is TGTGCCAGCAGCCCGACTAGCGGGCGCGCCTACGAGCAGTACTTC. This sequence encodes CASSPTSGRAYEQYF.

The CDR3 sequence is CASSIRDHRGGSGNTIYF. The CDR3 nucleotides are TGTGCCAGTAGCATTCGGGATCACAGGGGTGGCTCTGGAAACACCATATATTTT. V is TRBV19 and J is TRBJ1-3; 7 nucleotides match TRBD1. The CDR3 spans 18 residues. With V trimmed by 6 bases and J by 0 bases, 14 bases remained unmatched. Germline CDR1 reads LNHDA; CDR2 reads SQIVND (reference sequence).

DNA of the CDR3: TGTGCCAGCAGCCAAGTATCAGGGGACACCGGGGAGCTGTTTTTT. Encoded protein: CASSQVSGDTGELFF. The chain joins TRBV11-2 to TRBJ2-2; D perhaps matches TRBD1 (6 bases). The CDR3 runs 15 residues. The V end lost 5 bases, the J end lost 3 bases, and 13 bases lay between the germline ends. Germline values: CDR1 SGHAT, CDR2 FQNNGV. Combining the CDR3 with reference TRBV11-2 and TRBJ2-2 gives the whole variable domain EAGVAQSPRYKIIEKRQSVAFWCNPISGHATLYWYQQILGQGPKLLIQFQNNGVVDDSQLPKDRFSAERLKGVDSTLKIQPAKLEDSAVYLCASSQVSGDTGELFFGEGSRLTVL.

This clone was recorded once. The CDR3 is CASSPGQKAGYTF. Written as DNA, the CDR3 is TGTGCCAGTAGTCCTGGACAGAAGGCTGGCTACACCTTC. The chain is built from TRBV19 and TRBJ1-2; maybe TRBD1 (6 bases). The V gene lost 5 bases and the J gene lost 7 bases, with 14 bases spanning the gap. CDR1 is LNHDA and CDR2 is SQIVND in the germline V gene (reference sequence). This CDR3 spans 13 amino acids.

The V and J genes are TRBV7-9 and TRBJ1-1; no firm D call. The CDR3 is made up of 13 amino acids. Germline V gene lookup returns CDR1 SEHNR and CDR2 FQNEAQ (reference sequence). Trimming removed 5 bases at V and 1 base at J, with 8 bases between. CDR3 DNA: TGTGCCAGCAGCGCACAAACGAACACTGAAGCTTTCTTT. Its protein product is CASSAQTNTEAFF.

The CDR3 loop reads CASATGGAYNEQFF. CDR3 DNA sequence: TGTGCCAGCGCGACAGGGGGCGCTTACAATGAGCAGTTCTTC. The V and J genes are TRBV28 and TRBJ2-1, with 10 bases fitting TRBD1. The CDR3 runs 14 residues. Unmatched junction bases numbered 5, after V lost 8 bases and J lost 4 bases. Per germline, CDR1 MDHEN and CDR2 SYDVKM.

CDR3 residues: CISLGTSNTEAFF. The CDR3 DNA is TGCATCTCTTTAGGGACAAGTAACACTGAAGCTTTCTTT. The V and J genes are TRBV29-1 and TRBJ1-1, with a possible D match to TRBD1 (6 bases). CDR1 and CDR2 from the germline V gene are SQVTM and ANQGSEA. The CDR3 is 13 residues long.

The rearrangement uses TRBV11-3 and TRBJ2-7, with 7 bases identical to TRBD1. Germline CDR1 and CDR2: SGHNT and YENEEA. The CDR3 consists of 15 residues. The ends lost 5 bases at V and 2 bases at J; junction bases unmatched: 9. CDR3: CASSLASGGAYEQYF. In nucleotides, the CDR3 is TGTGCCAGCAGCCTTGCATCAGGGGGAGCCTACGAGCAGTACTTC.